The sample holds many counts of the clone carrying this TCR beta chain. The antigen remains unidentified. These data belong to a study of CD8 T cells in ankylosing spondylitis. Study-wide points: One TCR beta motif, made up of roughly eight highly homologous variants, appeared characteristic of ankylosing spondylitis blood. Some motif variants were previously reported in reactive arthritis synovial fluid and blood.

The CDR3 length is 15 residues. Germline CDR1 and CDR2: DFQATT and SNEGSKA (reference sequence). V was pared by 2 bases and J by 2 bases, with 13 bases between. Libraries of TCR beta came from quantitative 5'-RACE with molecular barcodes. Each CDR3 protein is one row after TCRdb ran MiXCR on the 5' RACE reads. The sample gives around 210,000 distinct CDR3 sequences, approximately 8.4% of which show up once; 4% to 5.5% is in the top ten. The rearrangement joins TRBV20-1 to TRBJ2-1, with D perhaps matching TRBD2 (6 bases). The TCR originated in a female donor with ankylosing spondylitis or in good health (not recorded which). The sample taken for sequencing was blood, either unsorted or a sorted T cell fraction (not recorded which). CDR3 sequence reads: CSARRRGGTYNEQFF. As DNA, the CDR3 is TGCAGTGCTAGAAGGCGGGGTGGGACCTACAATGAGCAGTTCTTC.